This T cell receptor (beta chain) was recovered during a study of blood T cell repertoires in COVID-19. Germline lookup yields CDR1 SGHDT and CDR2 YYEEEE. The J segment lost 0 bases and the V segment lost 4 bases, leaving 1 base of the junction unmatched. This CDR3 is built from 14 residues. Produced via immunoSEQ multiplex PCR; TCRdb's table is partial and in-frame only. Among roughly 150,000 clones listed, roughly nine tenths were seen once. The clonotype comes from a human donor in a cohort sampled during active COVID-19. The chain recombines TRBV5-6 with TRBJ2-1; 7 positions match TRBD2. Sequenced sample: peripheral blood. The chain's CDR3 is CASSPGGSYNEQFF. CDR3 nucleotides: TGTGCCAGCAGCCCGGGGGGCTCCTACAATGAGCAGTTCTTC.